The table lists the clone carrying this T cell receptor beta chain with many counts. From RNA transcripts, TCR beta CDR3 regions were amplified. Carried out on the TCR CDR3, a first-round RT-PCR used the HTBI primer set. TCRdb ran MiXCR on the multiplex PCR reads and lists one entry per CDR3 protein. The data contain approximately 380,000 distinct CDR3 sequences, roughly 18% of them singletons. These data come from a study of T cells in Graves' hyperthyroidism and ophthalmopathy. There are 15 residues in the CDR3. V dropped 0 bases and J dropped 2 bases, with 9 bases sitting between them. The germline V gene has CDR1 MNHEY and CDR2 SVGAGI.

The sequence came from a man younger than 35 with Graves' ophthalmopathy. The source material was blood. J is TRBJ2-3 and V is TRBV6-5; the D gene is possibly TRBD2 (5 bases). CDR3 sequence: CASSYSRGYTDTQYF. CDR3 nucleotides: TGTGCCAGCAGTTACTCCCGGGGATACACAGATACGCAGTATTTT.